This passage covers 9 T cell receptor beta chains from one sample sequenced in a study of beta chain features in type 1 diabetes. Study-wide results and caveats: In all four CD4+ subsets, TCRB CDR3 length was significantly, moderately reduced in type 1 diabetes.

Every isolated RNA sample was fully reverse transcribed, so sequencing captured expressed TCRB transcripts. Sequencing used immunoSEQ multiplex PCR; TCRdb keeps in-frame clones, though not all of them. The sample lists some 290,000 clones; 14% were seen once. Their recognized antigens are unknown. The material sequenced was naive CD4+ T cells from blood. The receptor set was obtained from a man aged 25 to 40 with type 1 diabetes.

CDR3 loop: CASSGQGIQPQHF. The CDR3 coding sequence is TGTGCCAGCTCGGGACAGGGGATTCAGCCCCAGCATTTT. The chain carries TRBV18 and TRBJ1-5; 10 bases are a match to TRBD1. CDR1 KGHSH and CDR2 LQKENI come from the germline V gene. The CDR3 sequence is 13 residues long. Losses at the gene ends were 6 bases for V and 6 bases for J; bases not matched to a gene: 2.

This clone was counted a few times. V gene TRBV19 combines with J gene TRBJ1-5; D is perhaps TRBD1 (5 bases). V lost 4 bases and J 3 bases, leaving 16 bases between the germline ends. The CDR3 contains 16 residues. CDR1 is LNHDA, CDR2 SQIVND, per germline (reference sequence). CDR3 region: CASSKEGLLLNQPQHF. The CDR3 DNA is TGTGCCAGTAGTAAAGAGGGACTCCTACTCAATCAGCCCCAGCATTTT.

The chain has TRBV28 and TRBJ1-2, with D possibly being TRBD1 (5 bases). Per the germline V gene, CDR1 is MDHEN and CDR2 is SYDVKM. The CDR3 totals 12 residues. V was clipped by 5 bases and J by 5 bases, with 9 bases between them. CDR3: CASSEAGYGYTF. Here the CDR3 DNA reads TGTGCCAGCAGTGAAGCAGGGTATGGCTACACCTTC.

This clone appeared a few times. The CDR3 loop is CASTLAGLTDTQYF. CDR3 coding DNA: TGTGCCAGCACCCTAGCGGGTCTCACAGATACGCAGTATTTT. The rearrangement links TRBV28 to TRBJ2-3; 8 bases line up with TRBD2. With 7 bases clipped from V and 2 bases from J, the junction kept 5 bases outside the gene matches. Per germline, CDR1 MDHEN and CDR2 SYDVKM. The CDR3 consists of 14 residues.

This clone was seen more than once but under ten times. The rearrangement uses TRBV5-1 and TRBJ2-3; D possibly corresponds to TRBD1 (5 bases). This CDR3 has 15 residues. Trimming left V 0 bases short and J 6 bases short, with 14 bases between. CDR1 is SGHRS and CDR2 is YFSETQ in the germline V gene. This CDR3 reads CASSLEGAAGDTQYF. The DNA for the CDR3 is TGCGCCAGCAGCTTGGAAGGGGCGGCAGGGGATACGCAGTATTTT.

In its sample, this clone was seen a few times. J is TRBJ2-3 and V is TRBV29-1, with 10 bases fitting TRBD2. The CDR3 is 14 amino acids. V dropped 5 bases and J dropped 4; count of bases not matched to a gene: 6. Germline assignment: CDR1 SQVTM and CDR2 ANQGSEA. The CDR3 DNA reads TGCAGCGTTCTGGCTAGCGGGAGCTCAGATACGCAGTATTTT. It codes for CSVLASGSSDTQYF.

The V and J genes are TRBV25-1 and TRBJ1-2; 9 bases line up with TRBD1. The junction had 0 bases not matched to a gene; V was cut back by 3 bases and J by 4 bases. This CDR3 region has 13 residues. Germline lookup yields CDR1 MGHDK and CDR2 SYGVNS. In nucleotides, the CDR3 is TGTGCCAGCAGTGAGGGACAGGGCTATGGCTACACCTTC. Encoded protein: CASSEGQGYGYTF.

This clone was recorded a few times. The CDR3 sequence: CASSIGQGAVGELFF. The CDR3 DNA reads TGTGCCAGCAGTATCGGACAGGGGGCCGTCGGGGAGCTGTTTTTT. The V call is TRBV2, the J call TRBJ2-2; 11 bases are a match to TRBD1. The CDR3 loop spans 15 amino acids. CDR1 and CDR2 (germline): SNHLY, FYNNEI. V gave up 5 bases and J gave up 7 bases; unmatched junction bases: 6.

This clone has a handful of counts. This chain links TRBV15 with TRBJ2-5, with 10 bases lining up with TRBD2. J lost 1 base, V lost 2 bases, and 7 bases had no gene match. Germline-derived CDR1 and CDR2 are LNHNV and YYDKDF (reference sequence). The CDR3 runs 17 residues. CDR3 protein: CATSRTPAGGSQETQYF. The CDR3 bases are TGTGCCACCAGCAGAACGCCAGCGGGAGGGAGCCAAGAGACCCAGTACTTC.